One sample yielded the 32 T cell receptor beta chains listed below, sequenced in a study of blood T cell repertoires in COVID-19. Generated by immunoSEQ multiplex PCR, the TCRdb table keeps only in-frame clones and is missing some. The sample consists of fewer than 60,000 clones, roughly 85% of them appearing once. The material sequenced was peripheral blood. The receptors come from a man aged 65 to 79 with acute or convalescent COVID-19.

J is TRBJ2-3 and V is TRBV11-2; TRBD2 agrees at 10 bases. V shed 5 bases, J shed 0 bases, and the junction held 5 bases outside the gene matches. Germline lookup yields CDR1 SGHAT and CDR2 FQNNGV. This CDR3 has 16 residues. CDR3 region: CASSLGLAVSTDTQYF. The CDR3 DNA reads as TGTGCCAGCAGCCTAGGACTAGCGGTGAGCACAGATACGCAGTATTTT.

The rearrangement uses TRBV7-2 and TRBJ1-3; TRBD1 might be the D (6 bases). The CDR3 consists of 15 residues. Germline V lookup: CDR1 SGHTA, CDR2 FQGNSA. V was pared by 1 base and J by 3 bases, with 10 bases between. The CDR3 sequence: CASSLVSQGGNTIYF. CDR3 DNA sequence: TGTGCCAGCAGCTTAGTTTCACAGGGTGGAAACACCATATATTTT.

The chain is built from TRBV7-6 and TRBJ2-2; no clear D. The CDR3 covers 12 residues. The V gene lost 1 base and the J gene lost 7 bases, with 4 bases spanning the gap. From germline, CDR1 is SGHVS and CDR2 FNYEAQ. In DNA form, the CDR3 reads TGTGCCAGCAGCTTAGGTAGCGGGGAGCTGTTTTTT. This codes for CASSLGSGELFF.

This chain connects TRBV6-2 or TRBV6-3 to TRBJ1-1; 7 nucleotides line up with TRBD1. The germline V gene encodes CDR1 MNHEY and CDR2 SVGEGT. CDR3 size: 15 residues. J was trimmed by 2 bases and V by 8 bases; bases with no gene match: 11. The CDR3 sequence: CASRREGAVNTEAFF. The DNA for the CDR3 is TGTGCCAGCCGCCGCGAGGGGGCCGTCAACACTGAAGCTTTCTTT.

This clone has more than one count but fewer than ten. The rearrangement joins TRBV6-1 to TRBJ1-3, with TRBD1 as a possible D gene (5 bases). Trimming shortened V by 3 bases and J by 2 bases, and 11 bases separated the two germline ends. This CDR3 spans 15 amino acids. Germline V CDR1 and CDR2: MNHNS, SASEGT. The CDR3 DNA reads as TGTGCCAGCAGTGAGAGCTGGGGGGCTGGAAACACCATATATTTT. Translating it yields CASSESWGAGNTIYF.

The chain is built from TRBV3-1 (or the pseudogene TRBV3-2) and TRBJ2-3; TRBD2 aligns across 10 bases. After removal of 1 base from V and 0 bases from J, the junction contained 7 bases not matched to a gene. CDR1 LGHDT and CDR2 YNNKEL come from the germline V gene (reference sequence). The CDR3 has 18 residues. The CDR3 loop is CASSQGLAGEASTDTQYF. The CDR3 coding sequence is TGTGCCAGCAGCCAAGGGCTAGCGGGGGAGGCTAGCACAGATACGCAGTATTTT.

V is TRBV5-1 and J is TRBJ2-4; TRBD2 agrees at 7 bases. This CDR3 is built from 14 residues. The junction had 5 bases not matched to a gene; V was cut back by 0 bases and J by 8 bases. Germline-derived CDR1 and CDR2 are SGHRS and YFSETQ. The CDR3: CASSLAPGGYIQYF. The CDR3 coding sequence is TGCGCCAGCAGCTTGGCTCCGGGAGGTTACATTCAGTACTTC.

This sequence joins TRBV11-3 and TRBJ1-1; 7 bases align to TRBD1. V was pared by 6 bases and J by 3 bases, with 4 bases of the junction left unmatched. The CDR3 is made up of 13 amino acids. CDR1 is SGHNT, CDR2 YENEEA, per germline. The CDR3 protein is CASSHQGDTEAFF. The CDR3 DNA reads TGTGCCAGCAGTCATCAGGGGGACACTGAAGCTTTCTTT.

This chain connects TRBV18 to TRBJ2-5; maybe TRBD2 (5 bases). Germline V gene data show CDR1 as KGHSH and CDR2 as LQKENI. The CDR3 is 13 residues long. V was cut by 2 bases and J by 3 bases, with 7 bases left in between. The CDR3 DNA reads as TGTGCCAGCTCACCAAGCGGCAAAGAGACCCAGTACTTC. It encodes CASSPSGKETQYF.

This chain joins TRBV28 and TRBJ1-1; possible D gene TRBD1, 5 bases. From germline, CDR1 is MDHEN and CDR2 SYDVKM. The V end lost 3 bases, the J end lost 7 bases, and 15 bases lay between the germline ends. The CDR3 is made up of 14 amino acids. In DNA, the CDR3 is TGTGCCAGCAGTTTGGAACAGGTGGACCATGAAGCTTTCTTT. It is translated as CASSLEQVDHEAFF.

This clone was seen once. The chain couples TRBV7-2 to TRBJ2-7, with D tentatively TRBD1 (6 bases). The CDR3 contains 13 residues. The germline V gene has CDR1 SGHTA and CDR2 FQGNSA. V lost 4 bases, J lost 2 bases, and 9 bases lay in between. The CDR3 region has the DNA TGTGCCAGCAGCTCGGGACAAACCTACGAGCAGTACTTC. It yields the protein CASSSGQTYEQYF.

The chain couples TRBV28 to TRBJ2-3; D not certain. The V end lost 8 bases, the J end lost 4 bases, and 13 bases lay between the germline ends. The CDR3 consists of 13 residues. From germline, CDR1 is MDHEN and CDR2 SYDVKM. DNA of the CDR3: TGTGCCAGCCTGGGCAGTTTCGCAGATACGCAGTATTTT. The encoded protein is CASLGSFADTQYF.

The J gene is TRBJ1-2, the V gene TRBV3-1 (or the pseudogene TRBV3-2); D is uncertain. The CDR3 is 15 amino acids. Germline CDR1 LGHDT, CDR2 YNNKEL (reference sequence). With 0 bases removed from V and 6 bases from J, the gap between germline ends came to 14 bases. CDR3 in amino acids: CASSQDQAGGHGYTF. The CDR3 region has the DNA TGTGCCAGCAGCCAAGATCAGGCTGGCGGGCATGGCTACACCTTC.

This chain links TRBV9 with TRBJ1-4, with 11 nucleotides matching TRBD1. Germline-derived CDR1 and CDR2 are SGDLS and YYNGEE. There are 17 residues in the CDR3. V was clipped by 4 bases and J by 3 bases; unmatched bases: 8. CDR3: CASSPGTGGRANEKLFF. The DNA for the CDR3 is TGTGCCAGCAGCCCCGGGACAGGGGGTCGAGCTAATGAAAAACTGTTTTTT.

The chain is built from TRBV5-1 and TRBJ2-3; TRBD2 aligns across 7 bases. This CDR3 region has 15 residues. From germline, CDR1 is SGHRS and CDR2 YFSETQ. The ends lost 4 bases at V and 0 bases at J; junction bases unmatched: 5. CDR3 nucleotide sequence: TGCGCCAGCAGCCAGCGGGGAACTAGCACAGATACGCAGTATTTT. Translation gives CASSQRGTSTDTQYF.

V usage is TRBV5-1 and J usage is TRBJ2-7; 7 bases align to TRBD1. The germline V gene encodes CDR1 SGHRS and CDR2 YFSETQ. The CDR3 sequence is 14 residues long. Unmatched junction bases numbered 3, after V lost 3 bases and J lost 0 bases. CDR3 protein: CASSSGQDSYEQYF. Here the CDR3 DNA reads TGCGCCAGCAGCTCCGGACAGGACTCCTACGAGCAGTACTTC.

There are a few counts of this clone. The gene calls are TRBV30 and TRBJ1-3; no firm D call. Germline-derived CDR1 and CDR2 are GTSNPN and SVGIG (reference sequence). Trimming removed 4 bases at V and 2 bases at J, with 6 bases between. The CDR3 contains 12 residues. CDR3 sequence (DNA): TGTGCCTGGAAGCGGGCTGGAAACACCATATATTTT. The encoded protein is CAWKRAGNTIYF.

The chain uses TRBV6-5 and TRBJ1-5, with a possible D match to TRBD1 (5 bases). The germline gives CDR1 MNHEY, CDR2 SVGAGI. Trimming removed 7 bases from V and 1 base from J, with 11 bases in between. This CDR3 has 14 amino acids. The CDR3 DNA reads as TGTGCCAGCAATTATGGACAAAGCAATCAGCCCCAGCATTTT. This sequence encodes CASNYGQSNQPQHF.

CDR3 loop: CASSLYVNTEAFF. CDR3 DNA: TGTGCCAGCAGCTTATATGTGAACACTGAAGCTTTCTTT. The gene calls are TRBV7-3 and TRBJ1-1, with D hard to call. The CDR3 is 13 amino acids. Per the germline V gene, CDR1 is SGHTA and CDR2 is FQGTGA. Trimming shortened V by 2 bases and J by 0 bases, and 4 bases separated the two germline ends.

The chain combines TRBV3-1 (or the pseudogene TRBV3-2) with TRBJ2-3; no reliable D call. Germline-derived CDR1 and CDR2 are LGHDT and YNNKEL (reference sequence). Trimming removed 1 base from V and 5 bases from J, with 10 bases in between. The CDR3 totals 14 residues. The CDR3 is CASSQGTTLDTQYF. CDR3 DNA: TGTGCCAGCAGCCAAGGTACTACCCTAGATACGCAGTATTTT.

As for this clone: Other nucleotide sequences in the sample specify the same CDR3. V usage is TRBV28 and J usage is TRBJ2-5; D possibly corresponds to TRBD2 (5 bases). CDR1 and CDR2 (germline): MDHEN, SYDVKM. V was clipped by 10 bases and J by 5 bases, with 29 bases between them. There are 17 residues in the CDR3. CDR3 amino acids: CAIGTLGPRARRETQYF. In DNA form, the CDR3 reads TGTGCCATCGGTACGCTGGGCCCGAGGGCCCGACGGGAGACCCAGTACTTC.

The chain combines TRBV19 with TRBJ2-1; D is possibly TRBD2 (6 bases). Germline V CDR1 and CDR2: LNHDA, SQIVND (reference sequence). The CDR3 runs to 14 residues. Trimming pared 3 bases from V and 2 bases from J, leaving 8 bases between. CDR3 in amino acids: CASSMPSAYNEQFF. The CDR3 nucleotides are TGTGCCAGTAGTATGCCTAGCGCCTACAATGAGCAGTTCTTC.

V gene TRBV7-9 combines with J gene TRBJ2-7; a possible D gene is TRBD2 (6 bases). The germline V and J ends were trimmed by 5 bases and 5 bases, with 13 bases remaining between them. CDR1 and CDR2 (germline): SEHNR, FQNEAQ (reference sequence). This CDR3 is built from 13 residues. CDR3 nucleotides: TGTGCCAGCAGCCTGTTGCCGGGGGACGAGCAGTACTTC. It codes for CASSLLPGDEQYF. The full variable domain, completed using reference TRBV7-9 and TRBJ2-7, is DTGVSQNPRHKITKRGQNVTFRCDPISEHNRLYWYRQTLGQGPEFLTYFQNEAQLEKSRLLSDRFSAERPKGSFSTLEIQRTEQGDSAMYLCASSLLPGDEQYFGPGTRLTVT.

This clone was picked up one time. The J gene is TRBJ1-2, the V gene TRBV19, with a weak D call TRBD1 (5 bases). This CDR3 is 13 amino acids long. Between the trimmed V and J ends, which lost 6 bases and 4 bases, there was a span of 12 bases. CDR1 is LNHDA, CDR2 SQIVND, per germline (reference sequence). CDR3 bases: TGTGCCAGTAGCCCACAGGTCCTCTATGGCTACACCTTC. It translates to CASSPQVLYGYTF.

This clone was counted between two and nine times. This sequence joins TRBV29-1 and TRBJ1-2, with D unresolved. Trimming pared 2 bases from V and 8 bases from J, leaving 12 bases between. Germline V CDR1 and CDR2: SQVTM, ANQGSEA. The CDR3 spans 12 residues. DNA for the CDR3: TGCAGCGTTGAATGGCCCCAGAGGGGCTACACCTTC. Its protein product is CSVEWPQRGYTF.

The V gene is TRBV11-2, the J gene TRBJ2-5, with TRBD1 matching 9 bases. CDR3 length: 14 residues. CDR1 is SGHAT and CDR2 is FQNNGV in the germline V gene. V dropped 1 base and J dropped 5; count of bases not matched to a gene: 2. The CDR3 region is CASSLGTGEETQYF. CDR3 coding DNA: TGTGCCAGCAGCTTAGGGACAGGGGAGGAGACCCAGTACTTC. Drawing the rest from reference TRBV11-2 and TRBJ2-5, the complete variable domain is EAGVAQSPRYKIIEKRQSVAFWCNPISGHATLYWYQQILGQGPKLLIQFQNNGVVDDSQLPKDRFSAERLKGVDSTLKIQPAKLEDSAVYLCASSLGTGEETQYFGPGTRLLVL.

J is TRBJ2-2 and V is TRBV20-1, with D unresolved. Germline V gene data show CDR1 as DFQATT and CDR2 as SNEGSKA (reference sequence). There are 13 residues in the CDR3. V was cut by 7 bases and J by 1 base, with 10 bases left in between. CDR3 protein: CSGSAGNTGELFF. The CDR3 nucleotides read TGCAGTGGTAGTGCAGGGAACACCGGGGAGCTGTTTTTT.

This clone was recorded a few times. The rearrangement uses TRBV7-9 and TRBJ1-1; a possible D gene is TRBD1 (6 bases). V was trimmed by 1 base and J by 11 bases, leaving 14 bases between them. The CDR3 runs 13 residues. Germline V gene lookup returns CDR1 SEHNR and CDR2 FQNEAQ (reference sequence). CDR3 amino acids: CASSLGLGAHAFF. CDR3 coding DNA: TGTGCCAGCAGCTTAGGTCTGGGGGCGCATGCTTTCTTT.

This chain links TRBV3-1 (or the pseudogene TRBV3-2) with TRBJ2-7, with TRBD1 identical over 9 bases. The CDR3 has 14 residues. Germline lookup yields CDR1 LGHDT and CDR2 YNNKEL (reference sequence). The V and J ends lost 3 bases and 6 bases, in that order; junction bases with no gene match: 6. The CDR3 spells CASSHAGTGFEQYF. CDR3 nucleotides: TGTGCCAGCAGCCACGCCGGGACAGGGTTCGAGCAGTACTTC.

The rearrangement links TRBV7-9 to TRBJ1-2; 7 nucleotides match TRBD1. The junction had 12 bases not matched to a gene; V was cut back by 5 bases and J by 6 bases. The CDR3 length is 15 residues. Germline CDR1 and CDR2: SEHNR and FQNEAQ (reference sequence). Here the CDR3 DNA reads TGTGCCAGCAGCGTCTACAGGGGCTTGGAGGATGGCTACACCTTC. Residues: CASSVYRGLEDGYTF.

The V call is TRBV6-6, the J call TRBJ2-2; no clear D gene. The CDR3 consists of 12 residues. Germline V gene lookup returns CDR1 MNHNY and CDR2 SVGAGI (reference sequence). V was shortened by 7 bases and J by 7 bases, with 10 bases between the two germline ends. The CDR3 is CASNGVGGELFF. The CDR3 coding sequence is TGTGCCAGCAACGGAGTCGGCGGGGAGCTGTTTTTT.

The CDR3 region is CAWSRGGAGDTEAFF. CDR3 in DNA: TGTGCCTGGTCCCGAGGTGGGGCTGGGGACACTGAAGCTTTCTTT. This chain links TRBV30 with TRBJ1-1; TRBD1 is a possible D gene (5 bases). V was shortened by 5 bases and J by 3 bases, with 19 bases between the two germline ends. The CDR3 consists of 15 residues. CDR1 and CDR2 from the germline V gene are GTSNPN and SVGIG (reference sequence).